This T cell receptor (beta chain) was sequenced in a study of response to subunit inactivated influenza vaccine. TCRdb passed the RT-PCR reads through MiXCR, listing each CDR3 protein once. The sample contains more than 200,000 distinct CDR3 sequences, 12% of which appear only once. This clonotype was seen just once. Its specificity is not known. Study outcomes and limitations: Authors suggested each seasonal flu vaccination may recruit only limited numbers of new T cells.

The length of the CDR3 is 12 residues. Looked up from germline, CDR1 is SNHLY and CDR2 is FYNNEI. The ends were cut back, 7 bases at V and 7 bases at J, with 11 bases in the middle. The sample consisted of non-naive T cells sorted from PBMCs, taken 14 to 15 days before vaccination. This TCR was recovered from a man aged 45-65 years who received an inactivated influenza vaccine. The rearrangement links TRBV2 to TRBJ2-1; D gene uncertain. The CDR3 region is CASKKLDNEQFF. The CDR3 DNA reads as TGTGCCAGCAAGAAATTAGATAATGAGCAGTTCTTC.